This entry describes one T cell receptor (beta chain). This CDR3 has 13 residues. The V end was cut by 7 bases, the J end by 5 bases, with 15 bases between. Germline loops: CDR1 SGHRS, CDR2 YFSETQ. These data are taken from a study of T cell responses to AZD1222 COVID-19 vaccine. TCRdb's copy holds only in-frame clones and misses some; the assay was immunoSEQ multiplex PCR. The sample contains tens of thousands of clones, 75% to 90% of which appear only once. Source: peripheral blood, taken on day 0 of AZD1222 vaccination. The sequence was collected from an adult in good health. This chain connects TRBV5-1 to TRBJ1-1, with a tentative D call TRBD1 (6 bases). The CDR3 region has the DNA TGCGCCAGCGGAGGACAGCCTGGGACTGAAGCTTTCTTT. This encodes CASGGQPGTEAFF. Complete variable domain (other parts from reference TRBV5-1 and TRBJ1-1): KAGVTQTPRYLIKTRGQQVTLSCSPISGHRSVSWYQQTPGQGLQFLFEYFSETQRNKGNFPGRFSGRQFSNSRSEMNVSTLELGDSALYLCASGGQPGTEAFFGQGTRLTVV.